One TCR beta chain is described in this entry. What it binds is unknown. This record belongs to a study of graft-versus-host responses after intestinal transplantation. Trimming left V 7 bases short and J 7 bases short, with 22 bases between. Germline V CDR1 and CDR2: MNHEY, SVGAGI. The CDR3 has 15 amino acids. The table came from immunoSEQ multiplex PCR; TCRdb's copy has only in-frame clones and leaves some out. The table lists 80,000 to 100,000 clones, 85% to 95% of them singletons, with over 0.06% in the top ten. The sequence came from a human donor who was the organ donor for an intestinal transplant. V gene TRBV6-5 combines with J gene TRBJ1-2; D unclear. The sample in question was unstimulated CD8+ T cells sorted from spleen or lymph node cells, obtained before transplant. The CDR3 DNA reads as TGTGCCAGCACCCCGATGGGTTACCCAGCAGGTGGCTACACCTTC. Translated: CASTPMGYPAGGYTF.